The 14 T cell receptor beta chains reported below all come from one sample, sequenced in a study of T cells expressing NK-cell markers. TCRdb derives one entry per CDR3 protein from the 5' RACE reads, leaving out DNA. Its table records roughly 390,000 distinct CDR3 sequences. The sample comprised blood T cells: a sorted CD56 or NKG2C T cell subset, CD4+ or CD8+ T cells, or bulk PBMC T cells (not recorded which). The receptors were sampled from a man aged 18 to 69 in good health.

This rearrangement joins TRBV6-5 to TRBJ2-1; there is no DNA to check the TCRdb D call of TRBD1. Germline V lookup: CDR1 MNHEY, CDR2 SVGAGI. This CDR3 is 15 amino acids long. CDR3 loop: CASSYSGTGTNEQFF.

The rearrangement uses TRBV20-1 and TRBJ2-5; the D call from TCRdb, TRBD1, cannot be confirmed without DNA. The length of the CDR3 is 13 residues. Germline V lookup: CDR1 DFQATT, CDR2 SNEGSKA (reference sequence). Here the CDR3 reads CSARQTAVETQYF.

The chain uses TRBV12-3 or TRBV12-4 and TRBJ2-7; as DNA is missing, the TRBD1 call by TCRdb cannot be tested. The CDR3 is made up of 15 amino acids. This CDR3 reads CASSSLDRVVDEQYF.

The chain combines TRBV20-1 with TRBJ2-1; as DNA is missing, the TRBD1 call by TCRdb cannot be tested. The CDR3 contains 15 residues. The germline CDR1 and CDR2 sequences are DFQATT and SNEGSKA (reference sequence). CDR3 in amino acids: CSARIPGVTYNEQFF.

The CDR3 is CASSLGQIEETQYF. The chain carries TRBV5-1 and TRBJ2-5. The CDR3 covers 14 residues. Germline V gene sequence: CDR1 SGHRS, CDR2 YFSETQ. Variable domain in full (rest from reference TRBV5-1 and TRBJ2-5): KAGVTQTPRYLIKTRGQQVTLSCSPISGHRSVSWYQQTPGQGLQFLFEYFSETQRNKGNFPGRFSGRQFSNSRSEMNVSTLELGDSALYLCASSLGQIEETQYFGPGTRLLVL.

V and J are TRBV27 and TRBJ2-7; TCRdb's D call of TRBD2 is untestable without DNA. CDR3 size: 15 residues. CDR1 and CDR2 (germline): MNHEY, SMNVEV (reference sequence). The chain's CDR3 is CASSGAGTSYSEQYF.

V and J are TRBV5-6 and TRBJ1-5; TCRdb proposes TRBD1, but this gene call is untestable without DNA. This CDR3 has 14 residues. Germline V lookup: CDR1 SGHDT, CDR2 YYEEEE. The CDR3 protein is CASSSRTGNQPQHF.

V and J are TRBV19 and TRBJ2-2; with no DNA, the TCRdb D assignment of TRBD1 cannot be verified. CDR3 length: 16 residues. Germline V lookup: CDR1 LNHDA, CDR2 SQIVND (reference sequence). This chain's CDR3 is CASSFIGQGNTGELFF.

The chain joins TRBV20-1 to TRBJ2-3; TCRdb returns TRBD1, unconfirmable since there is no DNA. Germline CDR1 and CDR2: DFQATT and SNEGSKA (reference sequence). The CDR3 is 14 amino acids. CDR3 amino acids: CSASRQRPGSTQYF.

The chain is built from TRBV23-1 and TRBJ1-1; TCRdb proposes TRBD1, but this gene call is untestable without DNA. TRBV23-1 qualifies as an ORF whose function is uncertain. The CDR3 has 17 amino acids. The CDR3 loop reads CASSHPDRGRLNTEAFF.

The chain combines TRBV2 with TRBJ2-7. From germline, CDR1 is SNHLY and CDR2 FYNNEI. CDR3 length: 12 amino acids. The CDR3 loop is CASSGIWLEQYF.

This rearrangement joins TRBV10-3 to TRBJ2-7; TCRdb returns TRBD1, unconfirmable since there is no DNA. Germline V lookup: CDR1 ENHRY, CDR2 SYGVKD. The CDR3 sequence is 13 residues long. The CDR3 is CATAGTVSYEQYF.

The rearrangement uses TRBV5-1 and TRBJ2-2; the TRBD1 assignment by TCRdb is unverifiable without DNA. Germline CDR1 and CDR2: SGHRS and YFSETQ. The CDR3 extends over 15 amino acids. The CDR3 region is CASGTGGPNTGELFF.

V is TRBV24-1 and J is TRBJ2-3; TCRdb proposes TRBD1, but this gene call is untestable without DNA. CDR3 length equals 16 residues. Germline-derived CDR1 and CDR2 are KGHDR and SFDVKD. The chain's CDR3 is CATDAPLRGRTDTQYF.